This TCR beta chain was obtained from a study of response to subunit inactivated influenza vaccine. General study findings and limits: Each seasonal influenza vaccination recruits few new T cells, the authors suggested.

Using its own MiXCR run on the RT-PCR reads, TCRdb lists one record per CDR3 protein. The sample lists a few hundred thousand distinct CDR3 sequences; around 13% were seen once. With respect to this clonotype: What it binds is not known.

The germline V gene encodes CDR1 SGHVS and CDR2 FQNEAQ. Trimming took 5 bases from V and 2 from J; bases not matched to a gene: 6. The CDR3 runs to 15 residues. The sequenced sample was PBMCs from blood, obtained 11 to 12 days after vaccination. V and J are TRBV7-8 and TRBJ2-3, with 8 bases fitting TRBD2. The receptor comes from a man in his fifties who received an inactivated influenza vaccine. The CDR3 DNA follows: TGTGCCAGCAGCCCCGGACTAGCCCACACAGATACGCAGTATTTT. Protein product: CASSPGLAHTDTQYF. Complete variable domain (other parts from reference TRBV7-8 and TRBJ2-3): GAGVSQSPRYKVAKRGQDVALRCDPISGHVSLFWYQQALGQGPEFLTYFQNEAQLDKSGLPSDRFFAERPEGSVSTLKIQRTQQEDSAVYLCASSPGLAHTDTQYFGPGTRLTVL.